The next 26 T cell receptor beta chains were all read from a single sample in a study of OX40 agonist ivuxolimab in advanced cancers. TCRdb keeps only in-frame clones here, not all; method: immunoSEQ multiplex PCR. The sample holds about 67,000 clones, about four fifths seen once. The sequencing used CD4+ or CD8+ T cells sorted from blood, collected in a trial of the OX40 agonist ivuxolimab. The receptors here all came from an adult with an advanced solid tumor such as melanoma, head and neck, liver or kidney cancer.

The chain links TRBV19 to TRBJ1-1; D not certain. The germline V and J ends were trimmed by 2 bases and 1 base, with 17 bases remaining between them. This CDR3 is built from 17 residues. Germline V gene data show CDR1 as LNHDA and CDR2 as SQIVND (reference sequence). CDR3 bases: TGTGCCAGTAGTATAATGACTCTATCGGGTAGGAACACTGAAGCTTTCTTT. The encoded protein is CASSIMTLSGRNTEAFF.

The chain has TRBV6-5 and TRBJ2-3, with 8 bases identical to TRBD2. The length of the CDR3 is 16 residues. Looked up from germline, CDR1 is MNHEY and CDR2 is SVGAGI. Germline trimming cut 0 bases from V and 3 bases from J; bases unmatched to any gene: 5. CDR3 sequence (DNA): TGTGCCAGCAGTTACTCTACCGGGACTAGGACAGATACGCAGTATTTT. Encoded protein: CASSYSTGTRTDTQYF.

The genes are TRBV2 and TRBJ2-5, with 12 bases matching TRBD1. The CDR3 spans 15 residues. V lost 7 bases to trimming and J lost 2 bases; unmatched junction nucleotides: 5. In germline, CDR1 is SNHLY, CDR2 FYNNEI. The CDR3 coding sequence is TGTGCCAGCATGGGGGACAGGGGGCGGCAAGAGACCCAGTACTTC. Amino acids: CASMGDRGRQETQYF.

The chain joins TRBV7-4 to TRBJ1-1, with TRBD1 matching 8 bases. The CDR3 covers 13 residues. Trimming took 5 bases from V and 10 from J; bases not matched to a gene: 9. The germline V gene has CDR1 SGHVT and CDR2 SQSDAQ. The CDR3 DNA reads as TGTGCCAGCAGCCAGGGGACAGGCCGGGGAGCTTTCTTT. Translated: CASSQGTGRGAFF.

The chain employs TRBV19 and TRBJ1-5; D gene uncertain. The length of the CDR3 is 16 residues. CDR1 and CDR2 from the germline V gene are LNHDA and SQIVND (reference sequence). Between the trimmed V and J ends, which lost 0 bases and 4 bases, there was a span of 13 bases. This CDR3 is CASSIERRTYNQPQHF. CDR3 in DNA: TGTGCCAGTAGTATAGAGCGCAGGACGTATAATCAGCCCCAGCATTTT.

The genes are TRBV28 and TRBJ1-5, with a possible D match to TRBD1 (5 bases). With 8 bases removed from V and 1 base from J, the gap between germline ends came to 6 bases. The CDR3 runs 12 residues. Looked up from germline, CDR1 is MDHEN and CDR2 is SYDVKM. CDR3 coding DNA: TGTGCCAGCCACAGGAGCAATCAGCCCCAGCATTTT. Amino acid sequence: CASHRSNQPQHF.

The chain joins TRBV6-5 to TRBJ2-2, with 7 bases identical to TRBD2. The CDR3 is made up of 14 amino acids. V shed 7 bases, J shed 3 bases, and the junction held 5 bases outside the gene matches. CDR1 MNHEY and CDR2 SVGAGI come from the germline V gene. CDR3 nucleotide sequence: TGTGCCAGCAAAAGGGAGGGCCACACCGGGGAGCTGTTTTTT. Residues: CASKREGHTGELFF.

This clone was seen just once. The CDR3: CASIPGGIGANEQFF. In DNA, the CDR3 is TGTGCCAGCATCCCTGGGGGAATCGGGGCCAATGAGCAGTTCTTC. The chain employs TRBV28 and TRBJ2-1; D possibly uses TRBD1 or TRBD2 (5 bases each). The CDR3 totals 15 residues. The V end lost 7 bases, the J end lost 6 bases, and 19 bases lay between the germline ends. Germline assignment: CDR1 MDHEN and CDR2 SYDVKM.

The V gene is TRBV4-2, the J gene TRBJ2-3, with D unresolved. V lost 1 base and J 0 bases, leaving 5 bases between the germline ends. The CDR3 sequence is 14 residues long. The germline V gene has CDR1 LGHNA and CDR2 YNFKEQ. For the CDR3, the DNA is TGTGCCAGCAGCCAAGTCGGGAGCACAGATACGCAGTATTTT. It encodes CASSQVGSTDTQYF.

The genes are TRBV4-2 and TRBJ2-3, with 11 bases fitting TRBD1. CDR1 is LGHNA, CDR2 YNFKEQ, per germline. CDR3 length: 16 residues. V trimming: 5 bases; J trimming: 3 bases; junction bases outside the gene matches: 7. The CDR3 region is CASSIRTGGATDTQYF. CDR3 sequence (DNA): TGTGCCAGCAGCATCCGGACAGGGGGCGCGACAGATACGCAGTATTTT.

The V gene is TRBV7-6, the J gene TRBJ2-5, with D hard to call. The J call may be in error: the DNA end matches TRBJ2-7 better. CDR3 size: 12 residues. From germline, CDR1 is SGHVS and CDR2 FNYEAQ. As DNA, the CDR3 is TGTGCCAGCAGCCATAGTCCCTACGAGCAGTACTTC. It translates to CASSHSPYEQYF.

This clone was seen a single time. This chain connects TRBV4-1 to TRBJ1-2; 10 nucleotides agree with TRBD1. The CDR3 is made up of 14 amino acids. Germline CDR1 and CDR2: MGHRA and YSYEKL. V shed 4 bases, J shed 5 bases, and the junction held 4 bases outside the gene matches. CDR3 loop: CASSPGQGYYGYTF. CDR3 in DNA: TGCGCCAGCAGCCCGGGACAGGGGTATTATGGCTACACCTTC.

The chain uses TRBV7-2 and TRBJ2-7; D is tentatively TRBD1 or TRBD2 (5 bases each). Germline loops: CDR1 SGHTA, CDR2 FQGNSA. The V gene lost 4 bases and the J gene lost 0 bases, with 16 bases spanning the gap. The CDR3 is made up of 16 amino acids. The DNA for the CDR3 is TGTGCCAGCAGCTCTGGGGCTAGGAGGAGCTCCTACGAGCAGTACTTC. Protein sequence: CASSSGARRSSYEQYF.

The V gene is TRBV7-9, the J gene TRBJ2-1; D gene ambiguous. Trimming left V 2 bases short and J 5 bases short, with 7 bases between. Germline CDR1 reads SEHNR; CDR2 reads FQNEAQ (reference sequence). This CDR3 has 13 amino acids. CDR3 nucleotide sequence: TGTGCCAGCAGCTTACGGGCAGACAATGAGCAGTTCTTC. Translated, it gives CASSLRADNEQFF.

The chain recombines TRBV19 with TRBJ1-5, with unresolved D. CDR3 length: 15 amino acids. The ends were cut back, 3 bases at V and 1 base at J, with 10 bases in the middle. Germline-derived CDR1 and CDR2 are LNHDA and SQIVND (reference sequence). CDR3 protein: CASSISLGSNQPQHF. For the CDR3, the DNA is TGTGCCAGTAGTATTTCGTTGGGAAGCAATCAGCCCCAGCATTTT.

CDR3 DNA: TGCGCCAGCAGCCCGTATCCGTCGTCTAGCTCCTACGAGCAGTACTTC. Amino acid sequence: CASSPYPSSSSYEQYF. The rearrangement joins TRBV5-1 to TRBJ2-7, with D hard to call. The germline V and J ends were trimmed by 4 bases and 0 bases, with 17 bases remaining between them. CDR3 size: 16 residues. Looked up from germline, CDR1 is SGHRS and CDR2 is YFSETQ. Full variable domain (remainder filled in from reference TRBV5-1 and TRBJ2-7): KAGVTQTPRYLIKTRGQQVTLSCSPISGHRSVSWYQQTPGQGLQFLFEYFSETQRNKGNFPGRFSGRQFSNSRSEMNVSTLELGDSALYLCASSPYPSSSSYEQYFGPGTRLTVT.

DNA for the CDR3: TGTGCCAGCCGGGGGGTGGCAGATACGCAGTATTTT. Its protein product is CASRGVADTQYF. This chain uses TRBV27 with TRBJ2-3, with 7 bases fitting TRBD2. The V gene end was trimmed by 8 bases and the J gene end by 4 bases; junction bases not matched to a gene: 3. CDR1 MNHEY and CDR2 SMNVEV come from the germline V gene (reference sequence). This CDR3 contains 12 residues.

This rearrangement joins TRBV5-1 to TRBJ2-3; D unresolved. CDR3 length: 14 amino acids. Trimming took off 1 base at V and 1 base at J, with 7 bases between the two ends. Per germline, CDR1 SGHRS and CDR2 YFSETQ. The DNA for the CDR3 is TGCGCCAGCAGCTTGTTTGGGGGCACAGATACGCAGTATTTT. Protein product: CASSLFGGTDTQYF.

This clone has just a few counts. V is TRBV10-1 and J is TRBJ1-2; no reliable D call. The CDR3 contains 13 residues. CDR1 is WNHNN and CDR2 is SYGVQD in the germline V gene (reference sequence). V lost 3 bases and J lost 0, with 5 bases in between. Here the CDR3 reads CASSDWANYGYTF. CDR3 coding DNA: TGCGCCAGCAGTGACTGGGCTAACTATGGCTACACCTTC.

V is TRBV28 and J is TRBJ2-3; TRBD2 aligns across 14 bases. The CDR3 contains 18 residues. Germline assignment: CDR1 MDHEN and CDR2 SYDVKM. The V segment lost 3 bases and the J segment 3 bases; nucleotides outside the gene matches: 8. The CDR3 sequence is CASSFETSGGAGTDTQYF. Written as DNA, the CDR3 is TGTGCCAGCAGTTTCGAGACTAGCGGGGGGGCGGGGACAGATACGCAGTATTTT.

CDR3 residues: CASSTTWRGNYGYTF. The CDR3 DNA follows: TGTGCCAGTAGTACCACTTGGAGGGGTAACTATGGCTACACCTTC. This sequence joins TRBV19 and TRBJ1-2; D possibly corresponds to TRBD1 (5 bases). Germline values: CDR1 LNHDA, CDR2 SQIVND (reference sequence). The V end lost 4 bases, the J end lost 1 base, and 13 bases lay between the germline ends. The CDR3 is 15 residues long.

This clone was seen only a few times. The chain is built from TRBV6-1 and TRBJ2-3; 9 positions match TRBD2. CDR1 MNHNS and CDR2 SASEGT come from the germline V gene. V dropped 0 bases and J dropped 3; count of bases not matched to a gene: 7. The CDR3 has 17 residues. CDR3 in amino acids: CASSEAPGLALTDTQYF. CDR3 nucleotide sequence: TGTGCCAGCAGTGAAGCGCCGGGACTAGCTCTGACAGATACGCAGTATTTT.

The chain recombines TRBV10-3 with TRBJ2-5; no clear D. This CDR3 has 13 amino acids. In germline, CDR1 is ENHRY, CDR2 SYGVKD. V lost 3 bases to trimming and J lost 1 base, with 6 bases between them. The CDR3 DNA is TGTGCCATCAGTGATCAGCCCCAAGAGACCCAGTACTTC. Translating it yields CAISDQPQETQYF.

J is TRBJ2-5 and V is TRBV14; D gene uncertain. The last part of the DNA fits TRBJ2-7 better; the J call may be wrong. Per germline, CDR1 SGHDN and CDR2 FVKESK. The CDR3 consists of 14 residues. The CDR3 DNA reads as TGTGCCAGCAGCCAAGATTGGCAGGAAAACGAGCAGTACTTC. It codes for CASSQDWQENEQYF.

This rearrangement joins TRBV5-1 to TRBJ2-2, with 9 bases fitting TRBD1. The length of the CDR3 is 13 residues. V lost 4 bases to trimming and J lost 6 bases; unmatched junction nucleotides: 1. CDR1 and CDR2 (germline): SGHRS, YFSETQ. The CDR3 here is CASSGTGSGELFF. CDR3 bases: TGCGCCAGCAGCGGGACAGGGTCCGGGGAGCTGTTTTTT.

CDR3 sequence: CASSQVIQNSPLHF. CDR3 in DNA: TGCGCCAGCAGCCAAGTAATTCAGAATTCACCCCTCCACTTT. The gene calls are TRBV4-1 and TRBJ1-6; the D is unclear. The CDR3 is 14 amino acids. Trimming removed 1 base at V and 7 bases at J, with 8 bases between. Germline V gene lookup returns CDR1 MGHRA and CDR2 YSYEKL.